This TCR beta chain emerged from a study of blood T cell repertoires in COVID-19. For the study at large: The United States, Italy and Spain supplied acute and convalescent COVID-19 samples. PBMCs, B-cell-depleted T cells, or T cells were the source of the cDNA or gDNA that made up the material.

In the original analysis: Reference gene primer amplification in the assay estimated nucleated cell counts. The data were produced by immunoSEQ multiplex PCR, yet TCRdb's version contains in-frame clones alone and is incomplete. V, J and clone size derive from that table, while D and trimming were established from the DNA sequence. Of 250,000 to 350,000 clones in the sample, 75% to 90% were seen once. V shed 7 bases and J 4 bases; nucleotides not matched to a gene: 11. The CDR3 extends over 16 amino acids. Per germline, CDR1 LNHDA and CDR2 SQIVND (reference sequence). The receptor was derived from a woman younger than 45 with active or convalescent COVID-19. The chain has TRBV19 and TRBJ2-1; TRBD2 matches at 9 bases. Sequences were obtained from peripheral blood. The CDR3 here is CASTTSGLAGYNEQFF. The CDR3 DNA follows: TGTGCCAGTACCACTTCGGGACTAGCAGGTTACAATGAGCAGTTCTTC. The variable domain in full, with the rest retrieved from reference TRBV19 and TRBJ2-1, is DGGITQSPKYLFRKEGQNVTLSCEQNLNHDAMYWYRQDPGQGLRLIYYSQIVNDFQKGDIAEGYSVSREKKESFPLTVTSAQKNPTAFYLCASTTSGLAGYNEQFFGPGTRLTVL.